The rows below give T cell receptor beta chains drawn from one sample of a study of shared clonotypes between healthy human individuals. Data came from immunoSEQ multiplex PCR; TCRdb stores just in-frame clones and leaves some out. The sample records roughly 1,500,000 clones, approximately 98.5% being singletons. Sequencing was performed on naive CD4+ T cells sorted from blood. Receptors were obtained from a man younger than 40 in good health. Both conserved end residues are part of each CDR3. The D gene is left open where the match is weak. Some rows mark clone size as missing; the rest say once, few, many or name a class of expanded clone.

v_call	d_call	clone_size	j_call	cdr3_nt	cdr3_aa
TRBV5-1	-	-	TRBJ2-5	TGCGCCAGCAGCTTGGGGACAGCCGAAGAGACCCAGTACTTC	CASSLGTAEETQYF
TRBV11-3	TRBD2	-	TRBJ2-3	TGTGCCAGCAGCTCGGCGGGAGGGGATGGGTATAGCACAGATACGCAGTATTTT	CASSSAGGDGYSTDTQYF
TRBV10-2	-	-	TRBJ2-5	TGCGCCAGCAGTGAGTCGGCAGGGCAGGGAACCAGCCGGGAGACCCAGTACTTC	CASSESAGQGTSRETQYF
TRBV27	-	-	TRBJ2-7	TGTGCCAGCATGGATTATTCCTACGAGCAGTACTTC	CASMDYSYEQYF
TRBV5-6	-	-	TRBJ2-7	TGTGCCAGCAGCTTGGGGAGATCCTACGAGCAGTACTTC	CASSLGRSYEQYF
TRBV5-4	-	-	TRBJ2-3	TGTGCCAGCAGCTCCAGTAGGCTTACTAGCACAGATACGCAGTATTTT	CASSSSRLTSTDTQYF
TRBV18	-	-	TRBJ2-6	TGTGCCAGCTCCCCTTCGGCCTCTGGGGCCAACGTCCTGACTTTC	CASSPSASGANVLTF
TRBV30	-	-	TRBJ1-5	TGTGCCTGGAGTGTACATTCAGGGACCGATCAGCCCCAGCATTTT	CAWSVHSGTDQPQHF
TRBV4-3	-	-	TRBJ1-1	TGCGCCAGCAGCCAAGAAAGCCTCGTCGCCACTGAAGCTTTCTTT	CASSQESLVATEAFF
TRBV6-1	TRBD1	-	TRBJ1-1	TGTGCCAGCAGTTTACAGGGGGCTGGGACTGAAGCTTTCTTT	CASSLQGAGTEAFF
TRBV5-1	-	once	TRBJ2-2	-	CASSFGSGLEGELFF
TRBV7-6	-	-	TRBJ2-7	TGTGCCAGCAGCTTAATGGCAGGTAGCTCCTACGAGCAGTACTTC	CASSLMAGSSYEQYF
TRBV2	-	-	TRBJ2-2	TGTGCCAGCAGGGTACTAGCAGGCGTCGGGACCGGGGAGCTGTTTTTT	CASRVLAGVGTGELFF
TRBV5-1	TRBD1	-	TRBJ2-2	TGCGCCAGCAGCTGGGGACAGGGAAACACCGGGGAGCTGTTTTTT	CASSWGQGNTGELFF
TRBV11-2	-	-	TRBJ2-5	TGTGCCAGCAGCCGGACACCCCAAGAGACCCAGTACTTC	CASSRTPQETQYF
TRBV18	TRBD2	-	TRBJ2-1	TGTGCCAGCTCACCACCGGGAGGGCCTTACAATGAGCAGTTCTTC	CASSPPGGPYNEQFF
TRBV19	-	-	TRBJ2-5	TGTGCCAGTAGTATAAGTGGGACACAGAAAGAGACCCAGTACTTC	CASSISGTQKETQYF
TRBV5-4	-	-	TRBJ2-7	TGTGCCAGCAGCTCACCGGTGCCCACTTTGGGGAACTACGAGCAGTACTTC	CASSSPVPTLGNYEQYF
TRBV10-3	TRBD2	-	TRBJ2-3	TGTGCCATCAGTGAAGGGACTAGCGGGAGAATAGATACGCAGTATTTT	CAISEGTSGRIDTQYF
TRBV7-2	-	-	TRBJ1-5	TGTGCCAGCAGCTTGCAAGCTTACGAACCCCAGCATTTT	CASSLQAYEPQHF
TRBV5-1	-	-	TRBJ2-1	TGCGCCAGCAGCTTCGCATATTACAATGAGCAGTTCTTC	CASSFAYYNEQFF
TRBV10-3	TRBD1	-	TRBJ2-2	TGTGCCAGCTCTAGGACAGGGGACACCGGGGAGCTGTTTTTT	CASSRTGDTGELFF
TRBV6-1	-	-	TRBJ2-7	TGTGCCAGCACGCTAGCCAGTATCTACGAGCAGTACTTC	CASTLASIYEQYF
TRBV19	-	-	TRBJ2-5	TGTGCCAGTAGTATCAGTGCCGTACCTCAAGAGACCCAGTACTTC	CASSISAVPQETQYF
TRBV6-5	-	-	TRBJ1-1	TGTGCCAGCAGTTACTCAGCCCAAGGACCCAGTAAAGCTTTCTTT	CASSYSAQGPSKAFF
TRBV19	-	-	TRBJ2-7	TGTGCCAGTAGTCTCCAGCGGGCCTACGAGCAGTACTTC	CASSLQRAYEQYF
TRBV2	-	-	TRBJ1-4	TGTGCCAGCAGTGAGGAAAATGAAAAACTGTTTTTT	CASSEENEKLFF
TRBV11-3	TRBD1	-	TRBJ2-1	TGTGCCAGCAGCTTAGGCGAAGGGACAGGGGGCGGGAATGAGCAGTTCTTC	CASSLGEGTGGGNEQFF
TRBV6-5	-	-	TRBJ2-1	TGTGCCAGCAGTTTACAGGTATGGAGCTCCTACAATGAGCAGTTCTTC	CASSLQVWSSYNEQFF
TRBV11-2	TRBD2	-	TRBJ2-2	TGTGCCAGCAGCACCCACGGCGGGAGGGCCGTAAGCTCCGGGGAGCTGTTTTTT	CASSTHGGRAVSSGELFF
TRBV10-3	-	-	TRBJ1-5	TGTGCCATCAGTTTGACAGTTTCGGGTCAGCCCCAGCATTTT	CAISLTVSGQPQHF
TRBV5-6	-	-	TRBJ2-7	TGTGCCAGCAGTGACTCGGGACCGCGCTACGAGCAGTACTTC	CASSDSGPRYEQYF
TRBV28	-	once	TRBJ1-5	TGTGCCACTGCACGGGGTCAGCCCCAGCATTTT	CATARGQPQHF
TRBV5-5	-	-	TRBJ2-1	TGTGCCAGCAGCTTGTCAGGGGACCTTGCCTCGAATGAGCAGTTCTTC	CASSLSGDLASNEQFF
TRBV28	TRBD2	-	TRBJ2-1	TGTGCCAGCAGCCCACCCGGACTAGCGGGGAGCAATGAGCAGTTCTTC	CASSPPGLAGSNEQFF
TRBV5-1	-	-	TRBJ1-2	TGCGCCAGCAGCTTGGACTCATGGGACTATGGCTACACCTTC	CASSLDSWDYGYTF
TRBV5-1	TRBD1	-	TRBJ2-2	TGCGCCAGCAGCCTAAACAGGGGGACGAACACCGGGGAGCTGTTTTTT	CASSLNRGTNTGELFF
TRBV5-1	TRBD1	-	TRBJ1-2	TGCGCCAGCAGCTCGACAGGGATAAACGGCTACACCTTC	CASSSTGINGYTF
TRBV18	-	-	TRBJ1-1	TGTGCCAGCTCAAACCTTCCCGGGCAGCTGAACACTGAAGCTTTCTTT	CASSNLPGQLNTEAFF
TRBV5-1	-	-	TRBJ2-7	TGCGCCAGCAGCTTGGGGTGGAACTCCTACGAGCAGTACTTC	CASSLGWNSYEQYF
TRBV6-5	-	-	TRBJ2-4	TGTGCCAGCAGTTACTCGAGAACGGCCGCAAACATTCAGTACTTC	CASSYSRTAANIQYF
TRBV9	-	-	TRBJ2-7	TGTGCCAGCAGCGAGGGACTTACCTACGAGCAGTACTTC	CASSEGLTYEQYF
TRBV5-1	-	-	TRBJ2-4	TGCGCCAGCAGCTTGGCCAAGGGTGCCAAAAACATTCAGTACTTC	CASSLAKGAKNIQYF
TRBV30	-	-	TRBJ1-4	TGTGCCTGGAGTGTACCACGGGGAATAGAAAAACTGTTTTTT	CAWSVPRGIEKLFF
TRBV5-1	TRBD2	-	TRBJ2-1	TGCGCCAGCAGCTCCCAGGGTAGCGGGACCCCCGGGGTCTACAATGAGCAGTTCTTC	CASSSQGSGTPGVYNEQFF
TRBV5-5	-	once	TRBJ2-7	TGTGCCAGCAGCTTGTCGGGTTTTTTTGGCTCCTACGAGCAGTACTTC	CASSLSGFFGSYEQYF
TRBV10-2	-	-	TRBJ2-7	TGCGCCAGCAGGGGGGGCTTTTGGCAGGGTGGTAGGGAGCAGTACTTC	CASRGGFWQGGREQYF
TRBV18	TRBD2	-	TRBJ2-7	TGTGCCAGCTCACCACTACCCTCAGCGGGAGGGTCGCAGGAGCAGTACTTC	CASSPLPSAGGSQEQYF
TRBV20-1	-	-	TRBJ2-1	TGCAGTGCCAAATCCAATGAGCAGTTCTTC	CSAKSNEQFF
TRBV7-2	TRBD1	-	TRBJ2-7	TGTGCCAGCAGCCGTAGACAGGGGTACGAGCAGTACTTC	CASSRRQGYEQYF
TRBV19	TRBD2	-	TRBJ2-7	TGTGCCAGTAGTAGACTACTAGCGGGACCCTCCTACGAGCAGTACTTC	CASSRLLAGPSYEQYF
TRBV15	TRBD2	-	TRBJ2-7	TGTGCCACCAGCAGGTCTAGCGGGAGGTACGAGCAGTACTTC	CATSRSSGRYEQYF
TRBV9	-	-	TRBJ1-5	TGTGCCAGCAGCGTAGGAGGGTTCGGCAATCAGCCCCAGCATTTT	CASSVGGFGNQPQHF
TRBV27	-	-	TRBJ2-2	TGTGCCAGCAGTTTGTACGGCCTCACTGGGACCGGGGAGCTGTTTTTT	CASSLYGLTGTGELFF
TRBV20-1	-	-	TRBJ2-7	TGCAGTGCTAGAAGCGGCCCCCGGCAGTACTTC	CSARSGPRQYF